Sequencing of this TCR beta chain was carried out in a study of blood T cell repertoires in COVID-19. Study as a whole: Spain, Italy and the United States supplied samples that represented acute and convalescent COVID-19. T cells, B-cell-depleted T cells, or PBMCs supplied cDNA or gDNA.

In the original workflow: Using reference gene primer amplification, nucleated cell counts were estimated. Profiling relied on immunoSEQ multiplex PCR, and the TCRdb table lists in-frame clones only, not all of them. V and J calls and clone size are as listed in that table; D and trimming were resolved from the DNA. The sample carries nearly 200,000 clones, about 80% recorded once. Germline lookup yields CDR1 LGHDT and CDR2 YNNKEL (reference sequence). Trimming took 7 bases from V and 1 from J; bases not matched to a gene: 4. This CDR3 has 14 residues. The gene calls are TRBV3-1 (or the pseudogene TRBV3-2) and TRBJ1-1, with 9 bases aligning to TRBD1. The receptor was isolated from a human donor with acute or convalescent COVID-19. The donor label of this sample is uncertain. Sequenced input: peripheral blood. DNA for the CDR3: TGTGCCAGCACCGGACAGGGGACGAACACTGAAGCTTTCTTT. Translation: CASTGQGTNTEAFF.